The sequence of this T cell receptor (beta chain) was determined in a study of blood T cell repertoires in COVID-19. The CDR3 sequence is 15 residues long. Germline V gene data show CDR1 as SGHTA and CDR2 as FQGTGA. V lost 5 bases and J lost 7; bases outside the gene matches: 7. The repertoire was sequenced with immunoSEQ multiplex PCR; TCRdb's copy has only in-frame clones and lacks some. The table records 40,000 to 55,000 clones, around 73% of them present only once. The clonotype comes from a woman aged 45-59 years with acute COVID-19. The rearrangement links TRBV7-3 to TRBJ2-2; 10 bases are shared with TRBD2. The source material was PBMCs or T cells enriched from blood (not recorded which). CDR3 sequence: CASSPGTSDLGELFF. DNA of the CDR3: TGTGCCAGCAGCCCGGGGACTAGCGACCTCGGGGAGCTGTTTTTT.